This T cell receptor beta chain appears in the sequencing data of a study of post-analysis software for immune sequencing data. After removal of 6 bases from V and 10 bases from J, the junction contained 5 bases not matched to a gene. The germline V gene has CDR1 SQVTM and CDR2 ANQGSEA. This CDR3 is built from 12 residues. TCR beta libraries were prepared from cDNA with unique molecular identifiers. One entry per CDR3 protein results from TCRdb running MiXCR on the PCR reads. The table records approximately 730,000 distinct CDR3 sequences, roughly 27% of them present only once. Findings of the study overall: Among multiple sclerosis patients, normalized Chao1 diversity was significantly below that of controls. Controls had lower frequencies than patients of about 5 TRBV segments, which included TRBV5-6, TRBV5-1 and TRBV20-1.

Points on this clonotype: Its target is not known.

This sequence originates from a girl aged 5-17 years with multiple sclerosis. Sequenced material: blood. This chain connects TRBV29-1 to TRBJ2-1; 11 nucleotides line up with TRBD1. Here the CDR3 DNA reads TGCAGCGTGCTAGGGACAGGGGGGGAGCAGTTCTTC. Encoded protein: CSVLGTGGEQFF.